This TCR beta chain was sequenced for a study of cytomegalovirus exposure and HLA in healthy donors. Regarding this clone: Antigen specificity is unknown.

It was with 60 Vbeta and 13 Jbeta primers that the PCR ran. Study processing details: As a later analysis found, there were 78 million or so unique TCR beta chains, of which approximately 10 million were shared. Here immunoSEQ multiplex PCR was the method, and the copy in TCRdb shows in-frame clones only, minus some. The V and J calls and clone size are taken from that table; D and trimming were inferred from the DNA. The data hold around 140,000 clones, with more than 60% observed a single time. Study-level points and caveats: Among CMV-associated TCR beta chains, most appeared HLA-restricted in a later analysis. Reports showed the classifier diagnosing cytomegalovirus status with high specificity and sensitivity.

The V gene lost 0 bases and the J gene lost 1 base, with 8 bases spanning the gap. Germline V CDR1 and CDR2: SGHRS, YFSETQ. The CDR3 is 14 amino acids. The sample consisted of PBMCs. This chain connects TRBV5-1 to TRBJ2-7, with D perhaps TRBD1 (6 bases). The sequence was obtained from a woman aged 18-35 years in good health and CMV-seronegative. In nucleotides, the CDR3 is TGCGCCAGCAGCTTGGCCGACAGGTCCTACGAGCAGTACTTC. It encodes CASSLADRSYEQYF. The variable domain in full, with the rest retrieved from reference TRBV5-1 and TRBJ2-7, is KAGVTQTPRYLIKTRGQQVTLSCSPISGHRSVSWYQQTPGQGLQFLFEYFSETQRNKGNFPGRFSGRQFSNSRSEMNVSTLELGDSALYLCASSLADRSYEQYFGPGTRLTVT.